This T cell receptor beta chain was observed in a study of glioma-infiltrating T cells (dated by TCRdb to the mid-2010s). In terms of the full investigation: Sequencing of TCR alpha- and beta-chain repertoires was performed on glioma tissue, on non-neoplastic brain tissue, and on matched peripheral blood mononuclear cells. Three low-grade glioma patients, roughly 8 primary glioblastoma patients and three non-glioma patients contributing non-neoplastic brain tissue were included in the paired cohort. Each tissue-infiltrating repertoire was compared with the same patient's peripheral blood repertoire to measure divergence between tissue and blood T-cell populations. The investigation overall reported the following: VJ-independent divergence between tissue and blood was found to be below expectation in non-neoplastic patients but above expectation in all gliomas, particularly low-grade gliomas. The group comparisons were based on small numbers of patients: three non-neoplastic, three low-grade glioma and several glioblastoma patients. Very few CDR3 sequences were found to be shared between tissue and blood, and this scarcity was attributed to high CDR3 diversity and limited sampling.

About this clonotype: This clone's antigen is unknown. Base-call qualities are not available, and no considerably larger clone is one nucleotide away.

The germline V gene (reference sequence) sets CDR1 to DFQATT and CDR2 to SNEGSKA. The CDR3 covers 17 residues, taking in both the cysteine and the phenylalanine. The entry retains the CDR3 DNA only, 51 bases that are in frame from base 1. After removal of 0 bases from V and 8 bases from J, the junction retains 11 bases not matched to a gene. TCR alpha and beta CDR3 regions were amplified with the iRepertoire nested amplicon-rescue multiplex PCR (arm-PCR) platform from RNA. For one-step reverse transcription and amplification, about 95-450 ng of tissue mRNA or PBMC total RNA was used as input. Following bead purification, Illumina adapters were added by a secondary multiplex PCR, and libraries between 200 and 400 bp were gel-purified. Demultiplexing relied on internal 6-nucleotide barcodes carried by the libraries. Sequencing of the libraries was done on an Illumina MiSeq using 2x220 or 2x250 nucleotide paired-end reads. From the authors' description of their analysis: Paired reads were merged using FLASH 1.2.11 and aligned with BWA-MEM to the GRCh37 human genome, and TRA and TRB reads were then extracted. An IMGT-derived reference of cassette sequences and CDR3 motifs, with pseudogenes included, was used for V and J assignment. Reads were translated in three frames, and productive CDR3s were defined as those with a C...FGXG motif and no stop codons. Unique combinations of V-J cassette pair and CDR3 amino acid sequence were defined as clonotypes. Reads were filtered by Hamming distance, thresholded by each sample's sequence error rate in mapped regions. The raw public reads went through TCRdb reprocessing: fastp at Q25, MiXCR clone calling, in-frame beta chains kept. Every distinct CDR3 protein forms one entry, paired with its most common genes and DNA. The V and J calls follow TCRdb's processing rather than the paper's. The sample has around 150,000 distinct CDR3 sequences on record, 39% of them singletons. The top ten hold more than 15% of the sample.

This sequence uses TRBV20-1 and TRBJ2-1; 12 central bases correspond to TRBD2. The clonotype was recovered from a human donor with low-grade glioma or glioblastoma, undergoing nonglioma brain surgery, or in good health (not recorded which). Material for sequencing was glioma tissue, nonneoplastic brain tissue, or PBMCs (not recorded which). CDR3 region: CSARDAVTSGSIYEQFF. The DNA sequence is given as TGCAGTGCTAGAGACGCCGTGACTAGCGGGAGTATTTATGAGCAGTTCTTC.